This is a list of T cell receptor beta chains from one sample in a study of T-cell memory formation after mild COVID-19. TCRdb fed the 5' RACE reads into MiXCR, producing one record per CDR3 protein. Here the sample spans about 290,000 distinct CDR3 sequences, more than 15% being singletons. The specimen sequenced was PBMCs or a T cell subset sorted from them (not recorded which). All receptors derive from a young man who had mild COVID-19 (a few samples of this study predate the infection). Cell type and time point are not known. CDR3s include the opening cysteine and the closing phenylalanine or tryptophan. The D gene is left open where the match is weak. Clone size is shown for a subset of rows, as once, few, many or a class of expanded clone.

V gene	clone size	J gene	D gene	CDR3 protein	CDR3 DNA
TRBV5-4	.	TRBJ1-1	TRBD1	CASSRGEDRGMSEAFF	TGTGCCAGCAGCCGCGGGGAGGACAGGGGTATGAGTGAAGCTTTCTTT
TRBV11-2	few	TRBJ1-1	.	CASNLNTEAFF	TGTGCCAGCAACCTAAACACTGAAGCTTTCTTT
TRBV10-2	.	TRBJ1-5	.	CASIVDQNQPQHF	TGCGCCAGCATCGTTGATCAGAATCAGCCCCAGCATTTT
TRBV12-3/TRBV12-4	few	TRBJ2-7	.	CASSLRVTYEQYF	TGTGCCAGCAGTTTGAGAGTAACCTACGAGCAGTACTTC
TRBV4-1	.	TRBJ2-5	.	CASSHVGRGQETQYF	TGCGCCAGCAGCCATGTTGGCCGAGGGCAAGAGACCCAGTACTTC
TRBV7-9	.	TRBJ1-4	.	CASSLTASTTNEKLFF	TGTGCCAGCAGCTTAACAGCTTCCACAACTAATGAAAAACTGTTTTTT
TRBV7-9	.	TRBJ1-4	TRBD1	CASSSGTGSEKLFF	TGTGCCAGCAGCTCCGGGACAGGGTCCGAAAAACTGTTTTTT
TRBV7-9	.	TRBJ1-1	.	CASSPRTLLEAFF	TGTGCCAGCAGCCCCCGGACCCTCCTTGAAGCTTTCTTT
TRBV12-3/TRBV12-4	.	TRBJ1-5	.	CASSSTGRPQHF	TGTGCCAGCAGTTCAACAGGGAGGCCCCAGCATTTT
TRBV7-9	few	TRBJ1-2	.	CASSSNTNYGYTF	TGTGCCAGCAGCTCGAACACCAACTATGGCTACACCTTC
TRBV11-2	.	TRBJ1-2	TRBD1	CASRGQGAFRGYTF	TGTGCCAGCAGGGGACAGGGGGCGTTTCGTGGCTACACCTTC
TRBV10-2	many	TRBJ2-4	.	CASRVGAKNIQYF	TGCGCCAGCCGGGTGGGGGCCAAAAACATTCAGTACTTC
TRBV29-1	few	TRBJ2-1	TRBD1	CSAPGGPYNEQFF	TGCAGCGCCCCAGGGGGCCCTTACAATGAGCAGTTCTTC
TRBV21-1	.	TRBJ2-3	.	CASSKARGDNKDTQYF	TGTGCCAGCAGCAAAGCGCGTGGGGACAACAAAGATACGCAGTATTTT
TRBV6-2/TRBV6-3	.	TRBJ2-5	.	CASSYLQGGETQYF	TGTGCCAGCAGTTACCTCCAGGGGGGGGAGACCCAGTACTTC
TRBV5-1	few	TRBJ1-6	.	CASSLVAGADNSPLHF	TGCGCCAGCAGCTTAGTCGCAGGGGCCGATAATTCACCCCTCCACTTT
TRBV7-6	few	TRBJ2-2	.	CASSLRGVMTGELFF	TGTGCCAGCAGCCTAAGGGGGGTTATGACCGGGGAGCTGTTTTTT
TRBV5-1	.	TRBJ2-4	.	CASRQGNIQYF	TGCGCCAGCAGGCAGGGGAACATTCAGTACTTC
TRBV6-2/TRBV6-3	many	TRBJ1-1	.	CASSYIGGTEAFF	TGTGCCAGCAGTTACATCGGGGGGACTGAAGCTTTCTTT
TRBV7-2	few	TRBJ1-2	.	CASSLETTGRGYTF	TGTGCCAGCAGCCTAGAAACCACGGGCCGGGGCTACACCTTC
TRBV20-1	.	TRBJ1-2	TRBD1	CSARQGTGYGYTF	TGCAGTGCCAGACAGGGGACGGGTTATGGCTACACCTTC
TRBV4-1	many	TRBJ2-1	TRBD2	CASSQPGGLHEQFF	TGCGCCAGCAGCCAACCGGGGGGGCTGCATGAGCAGTTCTTC
TRBV7-3	few	TRBJ2-1	TRBD2	CASSSRTSGDEQFF	TGTGCCAGCAGCTCCAGGACTAGCGGGGATGAGCAGTTCTTC
TRBV5-1	few	TRBJ2-5	.	CASSLATSTQETQYF	TGCGCCAGCAGCTTGGCCACATCCACACAAGAGACCCAGTACTTC
TRBV7-8	few	TRBJ1-1	.	CASSQLRGVTEAFF	TGTGCCAGCAGCCAACTTCGCGGCGTCACTGAAGCTTTCTTT
TRBV10-3	many	TRBJ2-1	.	CAISQVRGTSSNEQFF	TGTGCCATCAGCCAAGTCCGGGGAACTTCCTCCAATGAGCAGTTCTTC
TRBV29-1	.	TRBJ2-6	.	CSERRGPGANVLTF	TGCAGCGAACGGAGGGGTCCTGGGGCCAACGTCCTGACTTTC
TRBV10-3	.	TRBJ2-7	.	CAISESAGVWYEQYF	TGTGCCATCAGTGAGTCGGCAGGGGTTTGGTACGAGCAGTACTTC
TRBV28	.	TRBJ1-1	.	CASMRQNTEAFF	TGTGCCAGCATGAGGCAGAACACTGAAGCTTTCTTT
TRBV10-3	many	TRBJ1-4	.	CAIRPGTGEKLFF	TGTGCCATCAGGCCGGGAACGGGGGAAAAACTGTTTTTT
TRBV11-2	.	TRBJ1-1	.	CASSLGDGGTEAFF	TGTGCCAGCAGCTTGGGGGATGGTGGCACTGAAGCTTTCTTT
TRBV27	few	TRBJ2-3	.	CASSFRATTTDTQYF	TGTGCCAGCAGTTTCAGGGCGACGACCACAGATACGCAGTATTTT
TRBV7-2	few	TRBJ2-7	.	CASSLSWDTSSYEQYF	TGTGCCAGCAGCTTATCGTGGGACACGAGCTCCTACGAGCAGTACTTC
TRBV7-9	.	TRBJ2-2	TRBD1	CASSLSTGGSTGELFF	TGTGCCAGCAGCTTAAGCACAGGGGGCAGCACCGGGGAGCTGTTTTTT
TRBV5-1	few	TRBJ2-3	.	CASSLMGGLRTDTQYF	TGCGCCAGCAGCTTAATGGGGGGGCTTCGCACAGATACGCAGTATTTT
TRBV29-1	.	TRBJ2-4	.	CRVSRVLAKNIQYF	TGCAGAGTAAGCAGGGTCTTAGCCAAAAACATTCAGTACTTC
TRBV6-2/TRBV6-3	few	TRBJ1-2	.	CASSYGTSGTF	TGTGCCAGCAGTTACGGGACGTCGGGAACCTTC
TRBV9	.	TRBJ2-5	TRBD1	CASSVLGQTVQETQYF	TGTGCCAGCAGCGTATTGGGACAGACCGTACAAGAGACCCAGTACTTC
TRBV18	.	TRBJ1-2	.	CASSPRGDEGYTF	TGTGCCAGCTCACCAAGAGGGGACGAGGGCTACACCTTC
TRBV11-2	.	TRBJ2-3	.	CASSSLARDNTDTQYF	TGTGCCAGCAGCTCCCTGGCCCGAGACAACACAGATACGCAGTATTTT
TRBV20-1	few	TRBJ2-5	TRBD2	CSAHPGGGGWETQYF	TGCAGTGCCCATCCTGGCGGGGGGGGTTGGGAGACCCAGTACTTC
TRBV6-5	.	TRBJ2-5	.	CASSRSPQETQYF	TGTGCCAGCAGTCGGTCACCTCAAGAGACCCAGTACTTC
TRBV20-1	few	TRBJ1-1	.	CSARDQLNTEAFF	TGCAGTGCTAGAGATCAATTGAACACTGAAGCTTTCTTT
TRBV5-1	many	TRBJ2-3	TRBD1	CASSLEGTGEADTQYF	TGCGCCAGCAGCTTGGAAGGGACAGGGGAGGCAGATACGCAGTATTTT
TRBV7-2	.	TRBJ1-2	.	CASSLRGPNYGYTF	TGTGCCAGCAGCCTGCGGGGACCTAACTATGGCTACACCTTC
TRBV12-3/TRBV12-4	.	TRBJ2-7	TRBD2	CASSQLTSGPYEQYF	TGTGCCAGCAGTCAATTGACTAGCGGCCCCTACGAGCAGTACTTC
TRBV25-1	few	TRBJ2-3	.	CASSEYVGDTDTQYF	TGTGCCAGCAGTGAATATGTCGGGGATACAGATACGCAGTATTTT
TRBV6-1	.	TRBJ1-5	.	CASSVFWISNQPQHF	TGTGCCAGCAGTGTGTTTTGGATCAGCAATCAGCCCCAGCATTTT
TRBV12-3/TRBV12-4	.	TRBJ2-1	.	CASSLSLHEQFF	TGTGCCAGCAGTTTATCCCTCCATGAGCAGTTCTTC
TRBV25-1	.	TRBJ1-2	.	CASSEFSRESGYTF	TGTGCCAGCAGTGAGTTCTCCCGGGAGAGTGGCTACACCTTC
TRBV6-2/TRBV6-3	.	TRBJ2-7	.	CASKAPGQNYEQYF	TGTGCCAGCAAAGCACCAGGACAAAACTACGAGCAGTACTTC